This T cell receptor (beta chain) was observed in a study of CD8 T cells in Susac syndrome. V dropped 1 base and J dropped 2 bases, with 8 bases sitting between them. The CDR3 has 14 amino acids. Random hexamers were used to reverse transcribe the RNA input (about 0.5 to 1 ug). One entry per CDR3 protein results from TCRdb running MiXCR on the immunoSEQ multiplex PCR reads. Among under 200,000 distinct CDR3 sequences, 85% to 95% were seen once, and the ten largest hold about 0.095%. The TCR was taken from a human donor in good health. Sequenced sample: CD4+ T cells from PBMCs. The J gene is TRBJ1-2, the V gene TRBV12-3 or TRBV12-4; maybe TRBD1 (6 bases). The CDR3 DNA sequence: TGTGCCAGCAGTTTAGTGGGGGCGAACTATGGCTACACCTTC. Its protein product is CASSLVGANYGYTF.